This TCR beta chain was retrieved from a study of Ad26.COV2.S vaccination and SARS-CoV-2 variants. Study as a whole: Ad26.COV2.S arm of COV1001 included the donor. General study results and limits: Breadth measured for non-spike TCRs was similar across vaccine and placebo recipients. It is possible that the TCR breadth and depth analyses underestimated the total T cell responses.

The repertoire was sequenced with immunoSEQ multiplex PCR; TCRdb's copy has only in-frame clones and lacks some. The sample has a few hundred thousand clones, 70% to 90% seen once. CDR1 and CDR2 from the germline V gene are LGHDT and YNNKEL (reference sequence). The CDR3 runs 15 residues. V was pared by 5 bases and J by 0 bases, with 12 bases between. Treatment reported: roughly 18 received Ad26.COV2.S at low or high dose, single or two shots; 5 received placebo; per-sample allocation not given. Sampling happened 63 days after the first vaccine or placebo injection. Based in Boston, the donor was an adult of 18-55 years. A word on this clone: Its antigen is unknown.

This sequence was found in a person between 18 and 65 years old who received the Ad26.COV2.S COVID-19 vaccine or a placebo. Sequenced material: peripheral blood, taken in a trial of Ad26.COV2.S vaccine versus placebo. This sequence joins TRBV3-1 (or the pseudogene TRBV3-2) and TRBJ2-3; D gene uncertain. The CDR3 DNA sequence: TGTGCCAGCAGCGTTGGCTCCGCTAGCACAGATACGCAGTATTTT. The encoded protein is CASSVGSASTDTQYF.